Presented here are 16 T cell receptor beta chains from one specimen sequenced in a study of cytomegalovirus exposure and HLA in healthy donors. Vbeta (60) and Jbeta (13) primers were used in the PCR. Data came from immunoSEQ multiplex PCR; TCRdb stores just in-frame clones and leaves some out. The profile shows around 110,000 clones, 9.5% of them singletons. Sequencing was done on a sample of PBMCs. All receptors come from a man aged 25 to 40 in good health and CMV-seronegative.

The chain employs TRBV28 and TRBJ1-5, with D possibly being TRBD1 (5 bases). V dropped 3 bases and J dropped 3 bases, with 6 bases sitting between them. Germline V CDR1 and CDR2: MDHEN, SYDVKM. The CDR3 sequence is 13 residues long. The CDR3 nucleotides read TGTGCCAGCAGTTTGACAGTCAATCAGCCCCAGCATTTT. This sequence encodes CASSLTVNQPQHF.

The CDR3 region has the DNA TGTGCCAGCAGGCGGGAGTCGGCGAACACCGGGGAGCTGTTTTTT. This sequence encodes CASRRESANTGELFF. The V gene is TRBV28, the J gene TRBJ2-2; 7 bases line up with TRBD2. Trimming took 6 bases from V and 0 from J; bases not matched to a gene: 4. This CDR3 is 15 amino acids long. Per the germline V gene, CDR1 is MDHEN and CDR2 is SYDVKM.

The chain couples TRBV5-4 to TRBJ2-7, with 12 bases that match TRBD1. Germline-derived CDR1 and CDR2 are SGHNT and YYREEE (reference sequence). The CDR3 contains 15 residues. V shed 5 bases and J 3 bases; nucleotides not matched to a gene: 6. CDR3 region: CASRAGTGGFYEQYF. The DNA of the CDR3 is TGTGCCAGCAGAGCCGGGACAGGGGGCTTCTACGAGCAGTACTTC.

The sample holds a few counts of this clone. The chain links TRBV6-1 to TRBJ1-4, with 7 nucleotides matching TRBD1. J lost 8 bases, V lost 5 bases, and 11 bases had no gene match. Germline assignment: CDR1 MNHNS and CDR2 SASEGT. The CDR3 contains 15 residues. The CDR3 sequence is CASSSGLLQGEKLFF. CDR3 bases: TGTGCCAGCAGTTCGGGGTTACTACAGGGGGAAAAACTGTTTTTT.

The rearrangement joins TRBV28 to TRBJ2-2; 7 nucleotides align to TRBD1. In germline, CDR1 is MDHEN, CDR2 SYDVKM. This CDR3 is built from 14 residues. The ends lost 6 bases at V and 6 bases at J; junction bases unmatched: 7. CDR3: CASRPYRGAGELFF. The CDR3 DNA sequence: TGTGCCAGCAGACCATACAGGGGAGCCGGGGAGCTGTTTTTT.

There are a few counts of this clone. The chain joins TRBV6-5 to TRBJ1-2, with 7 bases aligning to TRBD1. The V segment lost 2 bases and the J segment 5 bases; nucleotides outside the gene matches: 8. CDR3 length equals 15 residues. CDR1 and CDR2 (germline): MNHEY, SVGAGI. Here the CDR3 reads CASSYDGRGSYGYTF. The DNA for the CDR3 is TGTGCCAGCAGTTACGACGGCAGGGGGAGTTATGGCTACACCTTC.

The CDR3 protein is CASSFPIREANQPQHF. DNA for the CDR3: TGTGCCAGCAGTTTCCCAATCAGGGAAGCCAATCAGCCCCAGCATTTT. The rearrangement joins TRBV28 to TRBJ1-5, with a tentative D call TRBD1 (5 bases). CDR3 size: 16 residues. Trimming left V 3 bases short and J 3 bases short, with 15 bases between. CDR1 and CDR2 (germline): MDHEN, SYDVKM.

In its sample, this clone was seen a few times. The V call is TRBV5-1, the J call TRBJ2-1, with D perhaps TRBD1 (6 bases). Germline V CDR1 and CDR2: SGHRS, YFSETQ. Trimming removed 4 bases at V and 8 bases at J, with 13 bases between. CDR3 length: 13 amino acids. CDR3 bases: TGCGCCAGCAGCCTGGGGGCTCTGGATGAGCAGTTCTTC. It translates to CASSLGALDEQFF.

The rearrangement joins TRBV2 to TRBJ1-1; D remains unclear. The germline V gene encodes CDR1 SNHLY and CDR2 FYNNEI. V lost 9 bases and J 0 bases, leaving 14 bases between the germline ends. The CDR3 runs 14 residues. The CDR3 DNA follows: TGTGCCAGGGACTCGTTGACCCTGAACACTGAAGCTTTCTTT. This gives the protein CARDSLTLNTEAFF.

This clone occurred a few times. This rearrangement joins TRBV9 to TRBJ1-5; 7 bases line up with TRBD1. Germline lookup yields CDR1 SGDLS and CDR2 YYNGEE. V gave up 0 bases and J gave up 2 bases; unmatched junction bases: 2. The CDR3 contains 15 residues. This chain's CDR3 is CASSVGQGGNQPQHF. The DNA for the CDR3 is TGTGCCAGCAGCGTAGGACAGGGTGGCAATCAGCCCCAGCATTTT.

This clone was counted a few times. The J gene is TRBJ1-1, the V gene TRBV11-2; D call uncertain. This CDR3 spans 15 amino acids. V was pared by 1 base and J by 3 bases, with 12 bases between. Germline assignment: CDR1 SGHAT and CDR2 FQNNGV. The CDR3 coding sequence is TGTGCCAGCAGCTTAGTGGAGGGATTGCACACTGAAGCTTTCTTT. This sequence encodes CASSLVEGLHTEAFF.

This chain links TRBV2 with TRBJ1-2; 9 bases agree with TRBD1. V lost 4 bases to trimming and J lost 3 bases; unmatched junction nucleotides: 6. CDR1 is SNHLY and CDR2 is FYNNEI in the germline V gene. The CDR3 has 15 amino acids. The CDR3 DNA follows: TGTGCCAGCAGTGGGGACAGGGCTTATGACTATGGCTACACCTTC. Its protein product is CASSGDRAYDYGYTF.

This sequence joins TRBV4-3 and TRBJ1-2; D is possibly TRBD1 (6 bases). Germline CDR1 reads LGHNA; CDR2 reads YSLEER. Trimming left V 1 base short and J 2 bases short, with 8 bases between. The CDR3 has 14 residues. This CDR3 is CASSQATGNYGYTF. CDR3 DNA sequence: TGCGCCAGCAGCCAAGCAACAGGGAACTATGGCTACACCTTC.

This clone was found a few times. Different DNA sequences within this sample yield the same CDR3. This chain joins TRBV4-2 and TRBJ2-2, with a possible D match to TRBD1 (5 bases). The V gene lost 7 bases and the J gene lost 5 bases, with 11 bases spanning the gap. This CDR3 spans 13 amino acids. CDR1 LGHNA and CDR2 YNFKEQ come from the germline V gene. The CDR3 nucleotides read TGTGCCAGCAATCAAAGGGGAACCGGGGAGCTGTTTTTT. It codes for CASNQRGTGELFF.

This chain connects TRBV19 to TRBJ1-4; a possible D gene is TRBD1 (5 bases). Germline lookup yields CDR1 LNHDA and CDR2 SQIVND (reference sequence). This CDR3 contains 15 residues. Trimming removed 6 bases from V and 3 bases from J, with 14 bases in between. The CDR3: CASRNRGGANEKLFF. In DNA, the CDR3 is TGTGCCAGTAGAAACCGTGGGGGGGCTAATGAAAAACTGTTTTTT.

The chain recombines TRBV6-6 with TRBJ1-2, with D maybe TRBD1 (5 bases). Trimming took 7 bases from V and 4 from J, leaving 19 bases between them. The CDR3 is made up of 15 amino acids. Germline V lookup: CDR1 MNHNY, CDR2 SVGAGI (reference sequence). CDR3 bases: TGTGCCAGCACGGTCCGGCAGGGTCAACTCTATGGCTACACCTTC. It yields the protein CASTVRQGQLYGYTF.